The next 7 T cell receptor beta chains were all read from a single sample in a study of cytomegalovirus exposure and HLA in healthy donors (dated by TCRdb to the late 2010s). Library generation was performed with the immunoSEQ multiplex PCR assay. For the multiplex PCR, a mixture combining 60 forward primers for TCR Vbeta segments and 13 reverse primers for TCR Jbeta segments was used. This is the immuneACCESS table as TCRdb keeps it, with only in-frame sequences that have V and J called. A part of the clones is gone; compared with another copy, unresolved V genes explain less than half, and the rest is unexplained. The sample yields roughly 100,000 clones; around 65% were counted once. The ten most abundant clones make up 3% to 4% of the sample. The sample consisted of PBMCs. The receptors come from a woman between 45 and 65 years old in good health and CMV-seronegative.

The J gene is TRBJ2-7, the V gene TRBV28, with D tentatively TRBD2 (5 bases). The CDR3 runs 13 residues. Germline lookup yields CDR1 MDHEN and CDR2 SYDVKM. Trimming stripped 5 bases from V and 3 bases from J, with 11 bases between. The DNA of the CDR3 is TGTGCCAGCAGTCCAGAGGCGGGCTACGAGCAGTACTTC. This codes for CASSPEAGYEQYF.

This clone was counted a few times. The junction and the germline gene differ at one end; a read error may be behind it. The chain employs TRBV5-1 and TRBJ2-7; the match to TRBD2 covers 9 bases. Germline-derived CDR1 and CDR2 are SGHRS and YFSETQ. There are 17 residues in the CDR3. CDR3 region: CASSGEGRRREGGPPSF. The CDR3 bases are TGCGCCAGCAGCGGCGAGGGTCGTCGGCGGGAGGGGGGCCCCCCCTCCTTC. Drawing the rest from reference TRBV5-1 and TRBJ2-7, the complete variable domain is KAGVTQTPRYLIKTRGQQVTLSCSPISGHRSVSWYQQTPGQGLQFLFEYFSETQRNKGNFPGRFSGRQFSNSRSEMNVSTLELGDSALYLCASSGEGRRREGGPPSFGPGTRLTVT.

This sequence joins TRBV29-1 and TRBJ1-1; D possibly corresponds to TRBD1 (5 bases). CDR3 length equals 12 residues. The germline V gene has CDR1 SQVTM and CDR2 ANQGSEA. The ends were cut back, 7 bases at V and 7 bases at J, with 16 bases in the middle. The CDR3 DNA sequence: TGCAGCGCTTGGGGGGGGAATATTGAAGCTTTCTTT. This gives the protein CSAWGGNIEAFF.

The chain uses TRBV10-3 and TRBJ1-2, with 8 positions matching TRBD1. The trim removed 5 bases at V and 7 bases at J, leaving 6 bases unmatched. The CDR3 runs to 13 residues. Per germline, CDR1 ENHRY and CDR2 SYGVKD. The CDR3 region has the DNA TGTGCCATCAGTTCACAGGGGGTGCTTGGCTACACCTTC. This encodes CAISSQGVLGYTF.

The rearrangement joins TRBV6-5 to TRBJ2-5; D might be TRBD1 (5 bases). The J call may be in error: the DNA end matches TRBJ2-7 better. Germline V gives CDR1 MNHEY, CDR2 SVGAGI. The CDR3 spans 14 residues. CDR3: CASSNLGLYYEQYF. The CDR3 DNA is TGTGCCAGCAGCAACCTGGGGCTATACTACGAGCAGTACTTC.

The V gene is TRBV28, the J gene TRBJ2-7, with D unresolved. Looked up from germline, CDR1 is MDHEN and CDR2 is SYDVKM. The CDR3 runs to 13 residues. V lost 6 bases and J 2 bases, leaving 11 bases between the germline ends. The CDR3 reads CASSRHDTYEQYF. DNA for the CDR3: TGTGCCAGCAGCCGACACGATACCTACGAGCAGTACTTC.

This rearrangement joins TRBV7-9 to TRBJ2-3; D remains unclear. Germline CDR1 is SEHNR and CDR2 is FQNEAQ (reference sequence). Trimming took 0 bases from V and 3 from J, leaving 10 bases between them. There are 15 residues in the CDR3. In nucleotides, the CDR3 is TGTGCCAGCAGCTTAGCGACAATCTCAACAGATACGCAGTATTTT. It codes for CASSLATISTDTQYF.